The text below deals with one T cell receptor beta chain. The V gene lost 4 bases and the J gene lost 7 bases, with 15 bases spanning the gap. The CDR3 loop spans 14 amino acids. From germline, CDR1 is SGHVS and CDR2 FQNEAQ. These data come from a study of shared clonotypes between healthy human individuals. Sequencing used immunoSEQ multiplex PCR; TCRdb keeps in-frame clones, though not all of them. In the table there are millions of clones, 93% of which are singletons. Each of the donors was a healthy adult who was HIV-negative and had not had a recent acute infection or vaccination. Every donor, a Caucasian adult, lived in Nashville, Tennessee.

The sequencing input was naive CD4+ T cells from PBMCs. Subset given: CD45RA+ positively selected. This TCR was sampled from a man in his late teens or twenties in good health. Some clones in this sample may be carry-over from other donors' samples. The gene calls are TRBV7-8 and TRBJ2-3; D unresolved. CDR3 in DNA: TGTGCCAGCAGCTCCCCCCAACTTTTGAATACGCAGTATTTT. It codes for CASSSPQLLNTQYF.